The 4 T cell receptor beta chains given below trace back to one sample, sequenced in a study of cytomegalovirus exposure and HLA in healthy donors. The PCR used 60 Vbeta and 13 Jbeta primers. Sequencing was performed with immunoSEQ multiplex PCR; in TCRdb, only in-frame clones are kept and a portion is missing. The sample shows about 89,000 clones, around 77% of them seen only once. Input material: PBMCs. All receptors come from a man younger than 45 in good health and CMV-seronegative.

Turning to this clone: The same CDR3 also results from other DNA sequences found in this sample. The chain is built from TRBV6-1 and TRBJ2-3; TRBD2 aligns across 11 bases. Germline CDR1 and CDR2: MNHNS and SASEGT. With V trimmed by 2 bases and J by 0 bases, 4 bases remained unmatched. The CDR3 extends over 17 amino acids. CDR3 residues: CASSEFRTSGSTDTQYF. CDR3 nucleotide sequence: TGTGCCAGCAGTGAATTCAGGACTAGCGGGAGCACAGATACGCAGTATTTT.

This clone was seen just once. The CDR3 sequence: CATAGRNSNQPQHF. The CDR3 DNA reads TGTGCCACAGCAGGGAGGAATAGCAATCAGCCCCAGCATTTT. This chain connects TRBV27 to TRBJ1-5; possible D gene TRBD1, 5 bases. Germline CDR1 is MNHEY and CDR2 is SMNVEV (reference sequence). The CDR3 runs to 14 residues. V lost 10 bases and J lost 0, with 13 bases in between.

The V and J genes are TRBV5-1 and TRBJ2-1, with 7 nucleotides matching TRBD2. CDR3 length: 19 residues. J gave up 0 bases and V 10 bases, and 22 bases lay outside the gene matches. Germline V gene lookup returns CDR1 SGHRS and CDR2 YFSETQ. CDR3 in DNA: TGCGCCGGCTCCCGGAACTCTGGGGGGGATCTTAGCTCCTACAATGAGCAGTTCTTC. It is translated as CAGSRNSGGDLSSYNEQFF.

CDR3 in amino acids: CASSQESLAEKNEQFF. The CDR3 nucleotides read TGTGCCAGCAGCCAAGAGTCGCTAGCGGAGAAGAATGAGCAGTTCTTC. J is TRBJ2-1 and V is TRBV4-2; 7 bases fit TRBD2. The CDR3 is made up of 16 amino acids. V shed 0 bases and J 7 bases; nucleotides not matched to a gene: 9. The germline CDR1 and CDR2 sequences are LGHNA and YNFKEQ.